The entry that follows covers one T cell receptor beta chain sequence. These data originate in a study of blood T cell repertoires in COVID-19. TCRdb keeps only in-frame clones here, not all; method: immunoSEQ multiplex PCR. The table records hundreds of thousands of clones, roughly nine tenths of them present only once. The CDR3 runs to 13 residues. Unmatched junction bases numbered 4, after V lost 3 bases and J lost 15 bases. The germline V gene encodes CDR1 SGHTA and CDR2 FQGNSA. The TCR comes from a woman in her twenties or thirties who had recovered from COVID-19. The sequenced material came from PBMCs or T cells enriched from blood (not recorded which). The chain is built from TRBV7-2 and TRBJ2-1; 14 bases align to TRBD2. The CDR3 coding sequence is TGTGCCAGCAGCTTGGGACTAGCGGGGGCTTGGTTCTTC. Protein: CASSLGLAGAWFF.